The 20 T cell receptor beta chains in this list originate from one sample, sequenced in a study of response to subunit inactivated influenza vaccine. TCRdb ran MiXCR on the RT-PCR reads and lists one entry per CDR3 protein. In the table there are more than 700,000 distinct CDR3 sequences, approximately 21% of which are singletons. Sequencing used PBMCs from blood, obtained 4 to 6 days after vaccination. These receptors were taken from a man between 45 and 60 years old who received an inactivated influenza vaccine.

This clonotype has only a few counts. The CDR3, as DNA: TGTGCCAGCAGTTTACCGATGGCCCGGCAGTACTTC. Translating gives CASSLPMARQYF. This sequence joins TRBV28 and TRBJ2-7, with D unresolved. Looked up from germline, CDR1 is MDHEN and CDR2 is SYDVKM. The V and J ends lost 2 bases and 9 bases respectively, with 11 bases between them. The CDR3 contains 12 residues.

This clonotype was detected ten times or more. This rearrangement joins TRBV7-2 to TRBJ1-5, with 9 bases that match TRBD1. The CDR3 has 14 residues. Trimming cost V 5 bases and J 5 bases; bases outside gene matches: 4. In germline, CDR1 is SGHTA, CDR2 FQGNSA. The CDR3 loop is CASSPRTGDQPQHF. CDR3 DNA sequence: TGTGCCAGCAGCCCCCGGACAGGGGATCAGCCCCAGCATTTT.

This chain uses TRBV12-3 or TRBV12-4 with TRBJ2-7, with D possibly matching TRBD2 (6 bases). This CDR3 region has 14 residues. V gave up 5 bases and J gave up 9 bases, with 20 bases separating them. Here the CDR3 reads CASSMSSGSDAQYF. In DNA form, the CDR3 reads TGTGCCAGCAGTATGTCTTCCGGGAGCGACGCGCAGTACTTC.

Only a few counts were recorded for this clonotype. The DNA of the CDR3 is TGCAGTGCTACCGAGGGGGCTCGCGGTCAGCCCCAGCATTTT. It encodes CSATEGARGQPQHF. The chain links TRBV20-1 to TRBJ1-5; 7 bases line up with TRBD1. Germline V CDR1 and CDR2: DFQATT, SNEGSKA (reference sequence). After removal of 4 bases from V and 6 bases from J, the junction contained 9 bases not matched to a gene. The CDR3 length is 14 residues.

At least ten counts were recorded for this clonotype. J is TRBJ2-1 and V is TRBV20-1; TRBD2 is a possible D gene (7 bases). The germline V gene has CDR1 DFQATT and CDR2 SNEGSKA (reference sequence). Trimming removed 2 bases at V and 4 bases at J, with 9 bases between. The CDR3 has 13 residues. CDR3 in DNA: TGCAGTGCTAGAAGGGGGGGGTACAATGAGCAGTTCTTC. It encodes CSARRGGYNEQFF.

In its sample, this clonotype was seen once. The chain recombines TRBV18 with TRBJ2-7; perhaps TRBD2 as D (6 bases). This CDR3 spans 15 amino acids. Germline V gene sequence: CDR1 KGHSH, CDR2 LQKENI. Deletions cut 2 bases from V and 2 bases from J, with 13 bases between. CDR3 amino acids: CASSPTQAGTYEQYF. The CDR3 DNA is TGTGCCAGCTCACCAACACAGGCGGGAACCTACGAGCAGTACTTC.

The chain links TRBV12-3 or TRBV12-4 to TRBJ2-7, with TRBD1 matching over 9 bases. The CDR3 length is 15 residues. After removal of 6 bases from V and 7 bases from J, the junction contained 13 bases not matched to a gene. Here the CDR3 reads CASSPIGDRVGEQYF. The CDR3, as DNA: TGTGCCAGCAGCCCCATCGGGGACAGGGTAGGAGAGCAGTACTTC.

This clonotype was detected a few times. The rearrangement uses TRBV20-1 and TRBJ1-2, with no clear D. Trimming removed 6 bases from V and 7 bases from J, with 24 bases in between. Germline CDR1 and CDR2: DFQATT and SNEGSKA (reference sequence). The CDR3 length is 15 residues. CDR3 nucleotides: TGCAGTGCCAGTTTTAACTCGGGCGGAATGGCTGGCTACACCTTC. Protein: CSASFNSGGMAGYTF.

V usage is TRBV27 and J usage is TRBJ2-1, with a possible D match to TRBD1 (6 bases). CDR3 length equals 16 residues. The germline V gene has CDR1 MNHEY and CDR2 SMNVEV (reference sequence). Trimming removed 2 bases from V and 4 bases from J, with 15 bases in between. The CDR3 loop reads CASSLRDKKGYNEQFF. Written as DNA, the CDR3 is TGTGCCAGCAGTTTACGGGACAAAAAGGGATACAATGAGCAGTTCTTC.

V and J are TRBV20-1 and TRBJ2-3; 7 bases fit TRBD1. The CDR3 contains 14 residues. The germline V gene has CDR1 DFQATT and CDR2 SNEGSKA (reference sequence). V shed 6 bases, J shed 4 bases, and the junction held 10 bases outside the gene matches. CDR3 region: CSAARGPRPDTQYF. The CDR3 DNA reads TGCAGTGCCGCTAGGGGGCCCAGGCCAGATACGCAGTATTTT.

This clonotype was counted only a few times. This sequence joins TRBV7-9 and TRBJ2-5; maybe TRBD2 (5 bases). The CDR3 is 15 residues long. Germline CDR1 is SEHNR and CDR2 is FQNEAQ (reference sequence). V was cut by 4 bases and J by 2 bases, with 14 bases left in between. This CDR3 reads CASSSGPGVQETQYF. In nucleotides, the CDR3 is TGTGCCAGCAGCTCGGGCCCCGGGGTTCAAGAGACCCAGTACTTC.

This clonotype turned up a few times. This chain joins TRBV12-3 or TRBV12-4 and TRBJ2-7; D is possibly TRBD1 (6 bases). CDR3 size: 14 residues. V lost 6 bases to trimming and J lost 3 bases, with 15 bases between them. The chain's CDR3 is CASRQQGPIYEQYF. CDR3 DNA sequence: TGTGCCAGCAGGCAACAGGGACCCATCTACGAGCAGTACTTC.

J is TRBJ2-1 and V is TRBV7-8; D gene ambiguous. V lost 5 bases, J lost 7 bases, and 12 bases lay in between. Germline values: CDR1 SGHVS, CDR2 FQNEAQ. This CDR3 spans 13 amino acids. DNA of the CDR3: TGTGCCAGCAGCCCCCGTTGGATGAATGAGCAGTTCTTC. Protein product: CASSPRWMNEQFF.

This clonotype has more than one count but fewer than ten. The chain has TRBV4-1 and TRBJ2-7; perhaps TRBD2 as D (5 bases). CDR1 and CDR2 from the germline V gene are MGHRA and YSYEKL. The CDR3 has 12 amino acids. The germline V and J ends were trimmed by 6 bases and 5 bases, with 11 bases remaining between them. The DNA of the CDR3 is TGCGCCAGCAGTCAAACGGGAAACGAGCAGTACTTC. Encoded protein: CASSQTGNEQYF.

The chain is built from TRBV12-3 or TRBV12-4 and TRBJ2-2; D assignment may be TRBD1 or TRBD2 (6 bases each). V lost 1 base and J lost 4, with 10 bases in between. The CDR3 runs to 15 residues. In nucleotides, the CDR3 is TGTGCCAGCAGTTTAGGAGGGGGGACCACCGGGGAGCTGTTTTTT. This encodes CASSLGGGTTGELFF.

V and J are TRBV7-9 and TRBJ1-4, with D possibly matching TRBD1 (6 bases). This CDR3 has 15 amino acids. The V and J ends lost 5 bases and 0 bases respectively, with 10 bases between them. Germline CDR1 reads SEHNR; CDR2 reads FQNEAQ (reference sequence). The CDR3 loop is CASSVTGTTNEKLFF. In nucleotides, the CDR3 is TGTGCCAGCAGCGTAACAGGGACAACTAATGAAAAACTGTTTTTT.

This clonotype was seen a handful of times. The V gene is TRBV12-3 or TRBV12-4, the J gene TRBJ1-4; TRBD1 matches 7 bases. J lost 4 bases, V lost 6 bases, and 8 bases had no gene match. The CDR3 sequence is 15 residues long. The CDR3 bases are TGTGCCAGCAGCCCAAAGACAGGGCTTAATGAAAAACTGTTTTTT. This gives the protein CASSPKTGLNEKLFF.

This clonotype has only a few counts. The chain couples TRBV30 to TRBJ2-3, with D hard to call. Trimming removed 3 bases from V and 2 bases from J, with 3 bases in between. The CDR3 consists of 11 residues. Looked up from germline, CDR1 is GTSNPN and CDR2 is SVGIG (reference sequence). CDR3 protein: CAWSTTDTQYF. DNA for the CDR3: TGTGCCTGGAGCACCACAGATACGCAGTATTTT.

V usage is TRBV28 and J usage is TRBJ2-1; tentatively, D is TRBD1 (6 bases). Trimming left V 4 bases short and J 5 bases short, with 12 bases between. This CDR3 has 14 amino acids. Germline V gene sequence: CDR1 MDHEN, CDR2 SYDVKM. DNA for the CDR3: TGTGCCAGCAGTTCCCGGGACATAAACAATGAGCAGTTCTTC. As protein: CASSSRDINNEQFF.

Written as DNA, the CDR3 is TGCGCCAGCAGCCAATTTAGCGCAGAGACCCAGTACTTC. Its translation is CASSQFSAETQYF. The chain links TRBV4-3 to TRBJ2-5, with D possibly being TRBD2 (5 bases). CDR1 and CDR2 from the germline V gene are LGHNA and YSLEER. The germline V and J ends were trimmed by 2 bases and 4 bases, with 8 bases remaining between them. The CDR3 runs to 13 residues.